This TCR beta chain was found in a study of T cell responses to AZD1222 COVID-19 vaccine. General observations from the study: Repertoire collection took place solely once the T cell response had peaked. Baseline seropositivity characterized only a handful of AZD1222 recipients.

Some clones are missing from TCRdb's copy, which holds only in-frame ones; the method was immunoSEQ multiplex PCR. Found here are 150,000 or so clones, approximately 94% of them singletons; the top ten hold roughly 5.6%. On this clone itself: Its antigen remains unidentified.

The sequence derives from an adult who received the AZD1222 COVID-19 vaccine. The sample here was peripheral blood, taken 28 days after the second AZD1222 dose.

The CDR3 here is CASSPQGGPGNTIYF. Here the CDR3 DNA reads TGTGCCAGCTCACCACAAGGGGGACCTGGAAACACCATATATTTT. The chain couples TRBV18 to TRBJ1-3; a possible D gene is TRBD1 (6 bases). V was cut by 1 base and J by 2 bases, with 9 bases left in between. There are 15 residues in the CDR3. Germline CDR1 reads KGHSH; CDR2 reads LQKENI.